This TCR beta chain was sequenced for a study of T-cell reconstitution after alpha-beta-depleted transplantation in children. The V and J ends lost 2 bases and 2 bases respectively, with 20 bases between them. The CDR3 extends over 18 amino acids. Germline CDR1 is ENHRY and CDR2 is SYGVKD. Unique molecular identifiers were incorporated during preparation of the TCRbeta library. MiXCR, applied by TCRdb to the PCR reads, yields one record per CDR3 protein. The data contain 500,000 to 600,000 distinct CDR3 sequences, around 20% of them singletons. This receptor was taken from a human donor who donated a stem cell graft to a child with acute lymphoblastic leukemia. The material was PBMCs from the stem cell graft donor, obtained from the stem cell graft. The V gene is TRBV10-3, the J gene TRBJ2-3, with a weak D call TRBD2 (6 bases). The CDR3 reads CAISEPNLSAGYTDTQYF. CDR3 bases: TGTGCCATCAGTGAGCCCAACCTCTCAGCGGGCTACACAGATACGCAGTATTTT.